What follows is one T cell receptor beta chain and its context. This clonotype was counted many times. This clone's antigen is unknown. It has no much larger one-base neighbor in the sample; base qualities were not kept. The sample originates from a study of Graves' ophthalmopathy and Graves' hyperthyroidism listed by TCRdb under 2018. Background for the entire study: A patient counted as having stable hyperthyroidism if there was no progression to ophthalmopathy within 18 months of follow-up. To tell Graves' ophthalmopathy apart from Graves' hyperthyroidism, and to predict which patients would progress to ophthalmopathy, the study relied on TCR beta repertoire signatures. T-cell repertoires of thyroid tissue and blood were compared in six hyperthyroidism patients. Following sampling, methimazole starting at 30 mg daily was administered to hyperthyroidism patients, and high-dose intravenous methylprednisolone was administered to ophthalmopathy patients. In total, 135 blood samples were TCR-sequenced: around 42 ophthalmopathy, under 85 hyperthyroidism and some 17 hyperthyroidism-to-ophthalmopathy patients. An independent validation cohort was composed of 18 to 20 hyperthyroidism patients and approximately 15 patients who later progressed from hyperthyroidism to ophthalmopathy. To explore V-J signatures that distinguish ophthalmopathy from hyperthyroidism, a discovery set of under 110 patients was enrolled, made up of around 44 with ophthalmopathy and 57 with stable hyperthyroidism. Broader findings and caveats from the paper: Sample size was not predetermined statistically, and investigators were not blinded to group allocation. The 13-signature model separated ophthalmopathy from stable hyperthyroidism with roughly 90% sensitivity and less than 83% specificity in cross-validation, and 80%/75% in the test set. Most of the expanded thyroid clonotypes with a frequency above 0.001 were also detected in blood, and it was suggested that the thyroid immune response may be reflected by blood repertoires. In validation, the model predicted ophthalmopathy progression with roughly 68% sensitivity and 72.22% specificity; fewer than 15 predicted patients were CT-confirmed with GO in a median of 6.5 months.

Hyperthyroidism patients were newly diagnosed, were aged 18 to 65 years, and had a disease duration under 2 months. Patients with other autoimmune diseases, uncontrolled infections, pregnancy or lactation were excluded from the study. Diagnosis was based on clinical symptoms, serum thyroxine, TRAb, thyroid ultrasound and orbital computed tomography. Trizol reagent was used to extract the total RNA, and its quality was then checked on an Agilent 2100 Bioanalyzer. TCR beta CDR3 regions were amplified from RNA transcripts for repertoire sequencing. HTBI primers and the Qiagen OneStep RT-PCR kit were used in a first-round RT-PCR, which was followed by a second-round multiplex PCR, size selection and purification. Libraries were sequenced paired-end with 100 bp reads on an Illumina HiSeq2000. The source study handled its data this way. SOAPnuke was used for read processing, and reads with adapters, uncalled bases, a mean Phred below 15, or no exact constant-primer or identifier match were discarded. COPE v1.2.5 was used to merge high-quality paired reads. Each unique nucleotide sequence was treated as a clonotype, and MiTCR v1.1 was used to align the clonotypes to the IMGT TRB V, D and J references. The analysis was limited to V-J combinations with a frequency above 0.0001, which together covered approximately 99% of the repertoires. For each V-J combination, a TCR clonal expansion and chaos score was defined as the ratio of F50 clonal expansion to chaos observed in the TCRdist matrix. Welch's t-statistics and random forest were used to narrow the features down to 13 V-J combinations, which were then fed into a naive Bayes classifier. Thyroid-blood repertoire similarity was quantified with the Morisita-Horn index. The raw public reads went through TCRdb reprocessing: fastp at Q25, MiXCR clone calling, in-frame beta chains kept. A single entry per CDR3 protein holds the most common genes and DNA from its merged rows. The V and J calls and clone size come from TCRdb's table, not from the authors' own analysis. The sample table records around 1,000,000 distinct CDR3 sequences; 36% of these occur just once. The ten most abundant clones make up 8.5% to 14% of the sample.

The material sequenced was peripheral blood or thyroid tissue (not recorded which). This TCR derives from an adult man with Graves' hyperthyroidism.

The CDR3 reads as follows: CASSGTSSSYEQYF. DNA sequence: TGTGCCAGCAGTGGGACCTCCAGCTCCTACGAGCAGTACTTC. This receptor chain uses TRBV6-5 and TRBJ2-7, with the D call perhaps TRBD1 or TRBD2, each one matching 5 bases. The CDR3 runs 14 residues from the cysteine to the phenylalanine. Only the CDR3 part of the read is kept: 42 bases, read in frame from the first base. The junction carries 11 bases between V and J, which are trimmed by 5 bases and 0 bases respectively. According to the germline V gene, CDR1 reads MNHEY and CDR2 reads SVGAGI.